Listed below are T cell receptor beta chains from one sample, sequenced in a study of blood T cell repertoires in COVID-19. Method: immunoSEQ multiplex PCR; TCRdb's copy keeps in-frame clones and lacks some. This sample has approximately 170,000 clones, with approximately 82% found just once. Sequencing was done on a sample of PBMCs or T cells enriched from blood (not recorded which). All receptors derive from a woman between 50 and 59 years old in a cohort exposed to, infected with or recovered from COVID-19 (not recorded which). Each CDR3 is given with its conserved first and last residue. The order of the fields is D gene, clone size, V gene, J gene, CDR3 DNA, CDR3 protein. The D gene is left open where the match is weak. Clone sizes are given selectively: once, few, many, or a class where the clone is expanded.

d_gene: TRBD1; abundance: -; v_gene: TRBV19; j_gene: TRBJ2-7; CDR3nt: TGTGCCAGTACGACAGGGCTGGGTTACGAGCAGTACTTC; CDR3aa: CASTTGLGYEQYF
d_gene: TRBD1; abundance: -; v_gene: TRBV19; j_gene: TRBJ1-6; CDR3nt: TGTGCCAGTAGTCTCTCCACCCGGGACAGGCTTTCACCCCTCCACTTT; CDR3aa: CASSLSTRDRLSPLHF
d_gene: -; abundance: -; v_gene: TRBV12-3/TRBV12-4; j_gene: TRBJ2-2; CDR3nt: TGTGCCAGCAGTTTACAGGATGGCGGGGAGCTGTTTTTT; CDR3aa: CASSLQDGGELFF
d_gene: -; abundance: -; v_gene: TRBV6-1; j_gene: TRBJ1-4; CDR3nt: TGTGCCAGCAGTGAACCAGGGATGATGGAAAAACTGTTTTTT; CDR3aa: CASSEPGMMEKLFF
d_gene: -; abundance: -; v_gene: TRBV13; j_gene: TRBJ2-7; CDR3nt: TGTGCCAGCAGCCTTCGAAGACAGGATCCCTACGAGCAGTACTTC; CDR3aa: CASSLRRQDPYEQYF
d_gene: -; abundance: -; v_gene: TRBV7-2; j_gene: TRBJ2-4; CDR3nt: TGTGCCAGCAGCTCGACTAGTCAGGCAAACATTCAGTACTTC; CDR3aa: CASSSTSQANIQYF
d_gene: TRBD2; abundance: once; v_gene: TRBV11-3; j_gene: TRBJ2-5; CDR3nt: TGTGCCAGCAGCCTGGGACTAGCGGGGGGGACTAACCAAGAGACCCAGTACTTC; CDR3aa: CASSLGLAGGTNQETQYF
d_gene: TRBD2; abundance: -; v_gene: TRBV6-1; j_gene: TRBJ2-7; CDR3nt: TGTGCCAGCAGTGAGGGGACTAGCAACCTTGAGCAGTACTTC; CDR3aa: CASSEGTSNLEQYF
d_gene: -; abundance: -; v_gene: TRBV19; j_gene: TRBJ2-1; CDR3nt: TGTGCCAGTAGTATGGCGTTCCGGGGTGAGCAGTTCTTC; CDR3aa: CASSMAFRGEQFF
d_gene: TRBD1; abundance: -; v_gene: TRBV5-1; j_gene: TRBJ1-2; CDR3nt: TGCGCCAGCAGCCAGACAGGGAACTATGGCTACACCTTC; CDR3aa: CASSQTGNYGYTF
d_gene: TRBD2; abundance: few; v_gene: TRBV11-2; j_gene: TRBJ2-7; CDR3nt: TGTGCCAGCAGCTTCCCGGGGGGTTACGAGCAGTACTTC; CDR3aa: CASSFPGGYEQYF
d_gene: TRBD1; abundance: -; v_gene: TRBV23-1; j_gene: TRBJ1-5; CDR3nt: TGCGCCAGCAGTCGTGAGGGGGACAGGGAACCTAGCAATCAGCCCCAGCATTTT; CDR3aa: CASSREGDREPSNQPQHF
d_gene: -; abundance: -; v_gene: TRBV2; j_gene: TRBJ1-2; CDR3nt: TGTGCCAGCAGTGAAGTCAATACAGACTACACCTTC; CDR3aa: CASSEVNTDYTF
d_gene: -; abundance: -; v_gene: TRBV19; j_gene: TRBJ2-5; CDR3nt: TGTGCCAGTAGTGGCGGGGGCAGCCAAGAGACCCAGTACTTC; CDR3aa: CASSGGGSQETQYF
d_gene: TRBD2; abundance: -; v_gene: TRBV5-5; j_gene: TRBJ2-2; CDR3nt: TGTGCCAGCAGCCGCACTAGCGGGGGGCATAACACCGGGGAGCTGTTTTTT; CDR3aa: CASSRTSGGHNTGELFF
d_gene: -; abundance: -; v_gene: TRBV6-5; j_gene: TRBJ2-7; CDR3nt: TGTGCCAGCAGTTACATAGAAGCCCATACCTACGAGCAGTACTTC; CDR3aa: CASSYIEAHTYEQYF
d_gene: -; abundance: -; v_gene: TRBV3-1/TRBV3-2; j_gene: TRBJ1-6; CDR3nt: TGTGCCAGCAGCCTTTTCGGGGGATATAATTCACCCCTCCACTTT; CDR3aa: CASSLFGGYNSPLHF
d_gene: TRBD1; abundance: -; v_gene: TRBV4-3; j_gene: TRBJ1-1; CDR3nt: TGCGCCAGCAGCCATACAGGGGATGAAGCTTTCTTT; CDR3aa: CASSHTGDEAFF
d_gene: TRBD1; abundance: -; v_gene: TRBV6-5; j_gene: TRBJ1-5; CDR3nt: TGTGCCAGCAGTTCCGGACAGGAGGGGCAGCCCCAGCATTTT; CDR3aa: CASSSGQEGQPQHF
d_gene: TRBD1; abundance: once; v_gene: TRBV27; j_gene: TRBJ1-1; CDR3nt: TGTGCCAGCAGTCCGTTGACAGGGAGTACTGAAGCTTTCTTT; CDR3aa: CASSPLTGSTEAFF
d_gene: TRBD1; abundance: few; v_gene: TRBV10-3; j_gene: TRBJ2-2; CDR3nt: TGTGCCGTCGGGACAGAGAGCGACACCGGGGAGCTGTTTTTT; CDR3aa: CAVGTESDTGELFF
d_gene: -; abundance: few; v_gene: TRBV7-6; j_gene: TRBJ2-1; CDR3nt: TGTGCCAGCAGCCCCGCCGGGGTGTCTGAGCAGTTCTTC; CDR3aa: CASSPAGVSEQFF
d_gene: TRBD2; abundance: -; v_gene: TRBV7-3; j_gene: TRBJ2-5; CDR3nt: TGTGCCAGCAGCCCGGGACTAGCGGGACTCCCGTACCAAGAGACCCAGTACTTC; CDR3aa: CASSPGLAGLPYQETQYF
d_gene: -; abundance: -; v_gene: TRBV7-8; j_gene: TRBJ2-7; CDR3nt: TGTGCCAGCAGCTTAGCGAAAAGAGGTGACGAGCAGTACTTC; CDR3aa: CASSLAKRGDEQYF
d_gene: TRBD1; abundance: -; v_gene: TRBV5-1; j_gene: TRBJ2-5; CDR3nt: TGCGCCAGCAGCCTTGACAGGGACGTAGAGACCCAGTACTTC; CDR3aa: CASSLDRDVETQYF
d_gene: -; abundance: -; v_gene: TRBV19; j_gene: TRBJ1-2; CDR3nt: TGTGCCAGTAGTATAATCGGGACAAGCAACTATGGCTACACCTTC; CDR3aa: CASSIIGTSNYGYTF
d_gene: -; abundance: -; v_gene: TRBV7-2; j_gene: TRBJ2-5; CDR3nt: TGTGCCAGCAGCTTAGCTTGGGGCCGGTCGGAGACCCAGTACTTC; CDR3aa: CASSLAWGRSETQYF
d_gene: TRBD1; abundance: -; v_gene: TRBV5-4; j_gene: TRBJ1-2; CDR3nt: TGTGCCAGCAGCTCCGCTTTGGACAGGCGCTATGGCTACACCTTC; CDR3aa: CASSSALDRRYGYTF
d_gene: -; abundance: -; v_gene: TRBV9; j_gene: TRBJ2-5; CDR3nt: TGTGCCAGCAGCGCGAGACTGGCAGGGGCCCAGTACTTC; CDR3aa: CASSARLAGAQYF
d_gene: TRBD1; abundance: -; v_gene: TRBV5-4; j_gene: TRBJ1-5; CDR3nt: TGTGCCAGCAGCTTGTGGACAGGGAGAAATAGCAATCAGCCCCAGCATTTT; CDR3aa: CASSLWTGRNSNQPQHF
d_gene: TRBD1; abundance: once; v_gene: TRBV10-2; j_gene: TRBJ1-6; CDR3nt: TGCGCCAGCAGGCGGACAGGAGAGGAAAATTCACCCCTCCACTTT; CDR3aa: CASRRTGEENSPLHF
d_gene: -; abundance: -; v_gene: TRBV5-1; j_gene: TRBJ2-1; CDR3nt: TGCGCCAGCAGCTTGGGGCCGGGCGGACGGGGCAATGAGCAGTTCTTC; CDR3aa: CASSLGPGGRGNEQFF
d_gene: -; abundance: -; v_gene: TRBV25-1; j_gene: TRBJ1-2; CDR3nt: TGTGCCAGCAGTCATCCGGGGGGCTATGGCTACACCTTC; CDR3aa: CASSHPGGYGYTF
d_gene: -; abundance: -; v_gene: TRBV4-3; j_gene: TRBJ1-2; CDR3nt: TGCGCCAGCAGCCCAGTGGACAGAGATAACTATGGCTACACCTTC; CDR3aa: CASSPVDRDNYGYTF
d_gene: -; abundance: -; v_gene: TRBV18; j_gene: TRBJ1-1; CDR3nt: TGTGCCAGCTCACCGCGGGGAGCTGAAGCTTTCTTT; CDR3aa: CASSPRGAEAFF
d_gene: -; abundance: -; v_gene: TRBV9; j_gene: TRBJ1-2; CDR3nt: TGTGCCAGCAGCGTCAACGGCTATGGCTACACCTTC; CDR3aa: CASSVNGYGYTF
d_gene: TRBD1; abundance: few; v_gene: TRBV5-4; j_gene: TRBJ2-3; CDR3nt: TGTGCCAGCAGCTTTCAGGGGGCAAGGGATACGCAGTATTTT; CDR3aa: CASSFQGARDTQYF
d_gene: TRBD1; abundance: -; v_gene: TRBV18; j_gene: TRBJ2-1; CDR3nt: TGTGCCAGCCGAGGACAGGGGTCCCTCTCCTACAATGAGCAGTTCTTC; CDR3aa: CASRGQGSLSYNEQFF
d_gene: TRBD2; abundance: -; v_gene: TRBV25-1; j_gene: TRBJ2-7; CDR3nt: TGTGCCAGCAGTGGAACGGGAGGACACTACGAGCAGTACTTC; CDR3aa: CASSGTGGHYEQYF
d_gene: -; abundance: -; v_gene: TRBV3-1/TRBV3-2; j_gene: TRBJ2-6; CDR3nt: TGTGCCAGCAGCCAAGACAGTTGGGCCTCTGGGGCCAACGTCCTGACTTTC; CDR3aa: CASSQDSWASGANVLTF
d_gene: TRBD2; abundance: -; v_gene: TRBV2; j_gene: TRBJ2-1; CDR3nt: TGTGCCAGCAGTGAAGCTAGCGGGAGGCAACATTATGAGCAGTTCTTC; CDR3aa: CASSEASGRQHYEQFF
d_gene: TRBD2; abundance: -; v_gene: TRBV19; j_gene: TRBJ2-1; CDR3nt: TGTGCCAACTCCGGGACTAGCGGGATATTTCGGGTGTTAGAGCAGTTCTTC; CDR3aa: CANSGTSGIFRVLEQFF
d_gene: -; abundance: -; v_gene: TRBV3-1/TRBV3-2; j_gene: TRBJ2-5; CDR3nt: TGTGCCAGCAGCCAAGATAGGCAGACAATCCAAGAGACCCAGTACTTC; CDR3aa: CASSQDRQTIQETQYF
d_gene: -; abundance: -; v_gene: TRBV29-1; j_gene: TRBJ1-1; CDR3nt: TGCAGCGTTGAACCCGGGACATATTATCGCACTGAAGCTTTCTTT; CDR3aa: CSVEPGTYYRTEAFF
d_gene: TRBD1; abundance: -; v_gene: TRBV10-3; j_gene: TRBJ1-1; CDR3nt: TGTGCCATCAGTTCCGGGACAGGGCTGTCAAACACTGAAGCTTTCTTT; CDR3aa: CAISSGTGLSNTEAFF
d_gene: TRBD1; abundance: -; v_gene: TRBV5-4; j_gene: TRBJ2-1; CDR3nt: TGTGCCAGCAGCGCCGGACAGGACTCGTCGAAGTTCTTC; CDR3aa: CASSAGQDSSKFF
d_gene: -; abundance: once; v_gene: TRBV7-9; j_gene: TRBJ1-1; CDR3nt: TGTGCCAGCAGCTTATCCGGGGGGATCGACACTGAAGCTTTCTTT; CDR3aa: CASSLSGGIDTEAFF
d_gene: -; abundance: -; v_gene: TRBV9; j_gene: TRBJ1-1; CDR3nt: TGTGCCAGCAGCGCAGCCCCGCGGAGGGCTGAAGCTTTCTTT; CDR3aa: CASSAAPRRAEAFF
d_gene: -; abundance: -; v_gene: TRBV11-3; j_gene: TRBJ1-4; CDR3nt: TGTGCCAGCAGCTTAGACGCCAGTAGCGTGCTGTTTTTT; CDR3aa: CASSLDASSVLFF
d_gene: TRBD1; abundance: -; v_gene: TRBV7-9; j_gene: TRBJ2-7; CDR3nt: TGTGCCAGCAGCTTATTTCTGGGACAGGCAGGAGAGCAGTACTTC; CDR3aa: CASSLFLGQAGEQYF
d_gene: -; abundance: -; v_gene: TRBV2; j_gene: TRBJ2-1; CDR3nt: TGTGCCAGCAGTGAATATCCCTCGTACAATGAGCAGTTCTTC; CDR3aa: CASSEYPSYNEQFF
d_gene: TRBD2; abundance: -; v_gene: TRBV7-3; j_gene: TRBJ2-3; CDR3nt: TGTGCCAGCAGCTCTCCTACCCTGGGGCTAGCGGGAGGGTACACAGATACGCAGTATTTT; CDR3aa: CASSSPTLGLAGGYTDTQYF
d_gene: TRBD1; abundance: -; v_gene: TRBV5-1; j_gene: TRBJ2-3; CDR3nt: TGCGCCAGCAGCTCGGGACAGTCCACAGATACGCAGTATTTT; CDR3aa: CASSSGQSTDTQYF
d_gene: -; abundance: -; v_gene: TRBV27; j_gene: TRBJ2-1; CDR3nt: TGTGCCAGCAGTCAAGCAGGGAAGTACTACAATGAGCAGTTCTTC; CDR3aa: CASSQAGKYYNEQFF
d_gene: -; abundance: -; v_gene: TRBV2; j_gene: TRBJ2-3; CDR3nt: TGTGCCAGCAATGTGGCTAGTAGCGTTACGCAGTATTTT; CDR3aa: CASNVASSVTQYF
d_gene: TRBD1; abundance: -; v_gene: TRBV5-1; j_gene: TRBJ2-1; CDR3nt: TGCGCCAGCAGCTTAGGACAGGGGGAGGGGAATGAGCAGTTCTTC; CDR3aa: CASSLGQGEGNEQFF
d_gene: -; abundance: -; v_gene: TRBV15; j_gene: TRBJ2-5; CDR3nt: TGTGCCACCAGCAGAGACCGGGATGGGAGCAGGACGGAGACCCAGTACTTC; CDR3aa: CATSRDRDGSRTETQYF
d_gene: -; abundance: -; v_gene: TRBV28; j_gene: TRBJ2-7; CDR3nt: TGTGCCAGCTTGGGGGGGGCAGGGGTGAGCTACGAGCAGTACTTC; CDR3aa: CASLGGAGVSYEQYF
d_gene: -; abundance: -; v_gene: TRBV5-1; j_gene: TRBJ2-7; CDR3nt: TGCGCCAGCAGCCTACAGGGATCCGAGCAGTACTTC; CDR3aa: CASSLQGSEQYF
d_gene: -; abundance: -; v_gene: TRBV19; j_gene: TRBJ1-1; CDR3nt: TGTGCCAGTATGCCGTTTGGGGGCGGCAAGAACACTGAAGCTTTCTTT; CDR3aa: CASMPFGGGKNTEAFF